This T cell receptor (beta chain) was captured in a study of blood T cell repertoires in COVID-19. Study-level information: Some COVID-19 samples were acute and others convalescent; all came from the United States, Italy and Spain. The analysed material was cDNA or gDNA that came from T cells, B-cell-depleted T cells, or PBMCs.

TCRdb's table, derived via immunoSEQ multiplex PCR, lists solely in-frame clones and lacks some. The sample shows some 260,000 clones, more than 75% of them seen only once. CDR1 and CDR2 (germline): KGHSH, LQKENI. The length of the CDR3 is 15 residues. V lost 3 bases to trimming and J lost 2 bases, with 14 bases between them. Each recovered donor of Cohort 3 presented with two negative PCRs, clearance, or symptom resolution. The rearrangement uses TRBV18 and TRBJ2-7, with TRBD1 as a possible D gene (6 bases). Sequenced: PBMCs or T cells enriched from blood (not recorded which). The sequence was collected from a man aged 40-55 years who had recovered from COVID-19. CDR3: CASSPQGPSAYEQYF. The CDR3 DNA is TGTGCCAGCTCACCTCAGGGGCCCTCAGCCTACGAGCAGTACTTC.